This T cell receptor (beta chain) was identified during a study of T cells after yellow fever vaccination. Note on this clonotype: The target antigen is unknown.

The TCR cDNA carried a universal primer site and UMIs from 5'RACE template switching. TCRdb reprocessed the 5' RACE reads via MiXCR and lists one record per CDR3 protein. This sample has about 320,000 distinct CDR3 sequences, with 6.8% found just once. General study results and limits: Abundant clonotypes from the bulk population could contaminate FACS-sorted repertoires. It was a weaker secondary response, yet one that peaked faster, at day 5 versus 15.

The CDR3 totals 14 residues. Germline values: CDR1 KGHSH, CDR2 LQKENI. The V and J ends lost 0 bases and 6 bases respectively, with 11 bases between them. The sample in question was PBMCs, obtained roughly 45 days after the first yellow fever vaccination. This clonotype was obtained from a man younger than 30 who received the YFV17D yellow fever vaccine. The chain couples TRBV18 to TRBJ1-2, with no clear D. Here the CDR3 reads CASSPPVQENGYTF. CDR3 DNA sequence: TGTGCCAGCTCACCACCGGTGCAGGAGAATGGCTACACCTTC.